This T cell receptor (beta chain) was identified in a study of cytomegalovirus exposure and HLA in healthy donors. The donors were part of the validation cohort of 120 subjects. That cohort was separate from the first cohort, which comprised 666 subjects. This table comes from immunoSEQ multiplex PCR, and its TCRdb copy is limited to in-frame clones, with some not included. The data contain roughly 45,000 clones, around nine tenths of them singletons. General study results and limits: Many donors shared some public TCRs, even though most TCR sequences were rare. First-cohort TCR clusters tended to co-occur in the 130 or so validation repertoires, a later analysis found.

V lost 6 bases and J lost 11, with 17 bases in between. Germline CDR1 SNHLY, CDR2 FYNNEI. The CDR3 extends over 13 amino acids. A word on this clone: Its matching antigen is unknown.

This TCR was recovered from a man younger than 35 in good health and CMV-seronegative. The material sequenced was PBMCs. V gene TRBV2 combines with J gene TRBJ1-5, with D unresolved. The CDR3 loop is CASRGVAGMSQHF. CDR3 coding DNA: TGTGCCAGCAGGGGAGTGGCAGGAATGTCCCAGCATTTT. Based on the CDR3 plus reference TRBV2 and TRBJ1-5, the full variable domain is EPEVTQTPSHQVTQMGQEVILRCVPISNHLYFYWYRQILGQKVEFLVSFYNNEISEKSEIFDDQFSVERPDGSNFTLKIRSTKLEDSAMYFCASRGVAGMSQHFGDGTRLSIL.